Listed below are T cell receptor beta chains from one sample, sequenced in a study of blood T cell repertoires in COVID-19. Assay: immunoSEQ multiplex PCR; the TCRdb copy retains only in-frame clones and omits some. The sample lists 100,000 to 150,000 clones; 90% were seen once. The sequenced sample consisted of peripheral blood. These receptors all stem from a woman aged 55 to 70 with COVID-19, enrolled during active disease. CDR3s include the opening cysteine and the closing phenylalanine or tryptophan. A D gene is named only where the DNA matches it firmly. The listing skips clone size in some rows; elsewhere it reads once, few, many or a size class.

abundance: .
d_gene: .
j_gene: TRBJ2-1
v_gene: TRBV6-2/TRBV6-3
CDR3aa: CASSYWSGGGLNEQFF
CDR3nt: TGTGCCAGCAGTTACTGGTCAGGGGGAGGACTCAATGAGCAGTTCTTC

abundance: .
d_gene: TRBD1
j_gene: TRBJ1-3
v_gene: TRBV5-8
CDR3aa: CASSLETGVLPGNTIYF
CDR3nt: TGTGCCAGCAGCTTGGAAACAGGGGTATTACCTGGAAACACCATATATTTT

abundance: once
d_gene: .
j_gene: TRBJ2-5
v_gene: TRBV19
CDR3aa: CASSIEGGETQYF
CDR3nt: TGTGCCAGTAGTATTGAGGGGGGGGAGACCCAGTACTTC

abundance: .
d_gene: TRBD1
j_gene: TRBJ1-1
v_gene: TRBV27
CDR3aa: CASRLTGGWTEAFF
CDR3nt: TGTGCCAGCAGATTAACAGGGGGCTGGACTGAAGCTTTCTTT

abundance: .
d_gene: .
j_gene: TRBJ2-5
v_gene: TRBV7-9
CDR3aa: CASSYGISPQETQYF
CDR3nt: TGTGCCAGCAGCTACGGTATCTCCCCCCAAGAGACCCAGTACTTC

abundance: .
d_gene: TRBD1
j_gene: TRBJ1-1
v_gene: TRBV30
CDR3aa: CAWNRGLNTEAFF
CDR3nt: TGTGCCTGGAACAGGGGTCTGAACACTGAAGCTTTCTTT

abundance: .
d_gene: .
j_gene: TRBJ1-2
v_gene: TRBV4-3
CDR3aa: CASSQYLGGGSSYGYTF
CDR3nt: TGCGCCAGCAGCCAATACTTGGGCGGGGGGTCGAGCTATGGCTACACCTTC

abundance: .
d_gene: TRBD1
j_gene: TRBJ1-1
v_gene: TRBV6-5
CDR3aa: CASSPQGGEVTEAFF
CDR3nt: TGTGCCAGCAGTCCTCAGGGGGGTGAGGTCACTGAAGCTTTCTTT

abundance: .
d_gene: TRBD1
j_gene: TRBJ1-5
v_gene: TRBV6-2/TRBV6-3
CDR3aa: CASSKTGGNQPQHF
CDR3nt: TGTGCCAGCAGTAAGACAGGGGGCAATCAGCCCCAGCATTTT

abundance: .
d_gene: .
j_gene: TRBJ1-2
v_gene: TRBV11-2
CDR3aa: CASSTRTYLDGYTF
CDR3nt: TGTGCCAGCAGCACCCGGACATACCTCGATGGCTACACCTTC

abundance: .
d_gene: .
j_gene: TRBJ1-2
v_gene: TRBV7-2
CDR3aa: CASSLGAGGNYGYTF
CDR3nt: TGTGCCAGCAGCTTAGGGGCCGGGGGGAACTATGGCTACACCTTC

abundance: .
d_gene: .
j_gene: TRBJ2-3
v_gene: TRBV19
CDR3aa: CASSITPRGRNTQYF
CDR3nt: TGTGCCAGTAGTATAACCCCCCGCGGGCGCAATACGCAGTATTTT

abundance: .
d_gene: .
j_gene: TRBJ2-7
v_gene: TRBV6-5
CDR3aa: CASSLTGRAYEQYF
CDR3nt: TGTGCCAGCAGTTTGACAGGACGGGCCTACGAGCAGTACTTC

abundance: .
d_gene: TRBD1
j_gene: TRBJ2-5
v_gene: TRBV5-4
CDR3aa: CASSLDRGKTQYF
CDR3nt: TGTGCCAGCAGCCTAGACAGGGGCAAGACCCAGTACTTC

abundance: .
d_gene: .
j_gene: TRBJ1-5
v_gene: TRBV6-2/TRBV6-3
CDR3aa: CASSYNTYQPQHF
CDR3nt: TGTGCCAGCAGTTACAACACCTATCAGCCCCAGCATTTT

abundance: .
d_gene: TRBD2
j_gene: TRBJ2-6
v_gene: TRBV19
CDR3aa: CASSIAPTSGGAVGPSGANVLTF
CDR3nt: TGTGCCAGTAGTATAGCTCCTACTAGCGGGGGGGCGGTAGGCCCCTCTGGGGCCAACGTCCTGACTTTC

abundance: .
d_gene: .
j_gene: TRBJ1-4
v_gene: TRBV19
CDR3aa: CASSFAGVATNEKLFF
CDR3nt: TGTGCCAGTAGTTTCGCGGGGGTGGCAACTAATGAAAAACTGTTTTTT

abundance: .
d_gene: .
j_gene: TRBJ1-2
v_gene: TRBV3-1/TRBV3-2
CDR3aa: CASSQVQGRDGYTF
CDR3nt: TGTGCCAGCAGCCAAGTCCAGGGGCGGGATGGCTACACCTTC

abundance: .
d_gene: TRBD1
j_gene: TRBJ2-7
v_gene: TRBV7-8
CDR3aa: CASRRTGTYEQYF
CDR3nt: TGTGCCAGCAGGAGGACAGGGACCTACGAGCAGTACTTC

abundance: .
d_gene: .
j_gene: TRBJ2-3
v_gene: TRBV12-5
CDR3aa: CASGLPPSGTSTDTQYF
CDR3nt: TGTGCTAGTGGTCTCCCCCCCTCCGGGACTAGCACAGATACGCAGTATTTT

abundance: .
d_gene: .
j_gene: TRBJ2-5
v_gene: TRBV6-2/TRBV6-3
CDR3aa: CASSLVQGRAQYF
CDR3nt: TGTGCCAGCAGTTTGGTTCAGGGTCGTGCCCAGTACTTC

abundance: .
d_gene: TRBD2
j_gene: TRBJ2-3
v_gene: TRBV11-2
CDR3aa: CASSLRDYLADTQYF
CDR3nt: TGTGCCAGCAGCTTGCGGGACTACCTTGCAGATACGCAGTATTTT

abundance: .
d_gene: TRBD2
j_gene: TRBJ2-5
v_gene: TRBV7-2
CDR3aa: CASSPAGVQETQYF
CDR3nt: TGTGCCAGCAGCCCGGCGGGGGTACAAGAGACCCAGTACTTC

abundance: .
d_gene: .
j_gene: TRBJ1-4
v_gene: TRBV5-6
CDR3aa: CATRQSGKEKLFF
CDR3nt: TGTGCCACAAGACAGTCAGGGAAGGAAAAACTGTTTTTT

abundance: .
d_gene: TRBD1
j_gene: TRBJ1-3
v_gene: TRBV13
CDR3aa: CASSHAAGGAGGNTIYF
CDR3nt: TGTGCCAGCAGCCACGCCGCAGGGGGCGCAGGTGGAAACACCATATATTTT

abundance: few
d_gene: TRBD1
j_gene: TRBJ2-5
v_gene: TRBV7-2
CDR3aa: CASSPIGGVKTQYF
CDR3nt: TGTGCCAGCAGCCCCATAGGGGGCGTGAAGACCCAGTACTTC

abundance: .
d_gene: .
j_gene: TRBJ2-3
v_gene: TRBV2
CDR3aa: CASGTRSSTDTQYF
CDR3nt: TGTGCCAGCGGGACACGGTCTAGCACAGATACGCAGTATTTT

abundance: .
d_gene: TRBD1
j_gene: TRBJ2-1
v_gene: TRBV7-9
CDR3aa: CASSSARDRGYNEQFF
CDR3nt: TGTGCCAGCAGCTCCGCGAGGGACAGGGGTTACAATGAGCAGTTCTTC

abundance: .
d_gene: .
j_gene: TRBJ1-5
v_gene: TRBV5-5
CDR3aa: CASSLRPGNQPQHF
CDR3nt: TGTGCCAGCAGCTTGAGGCCAGGTAACCAGCCCCAGCATTTT

abundance: .
d_gene: TRBD1
j_gene: TRBJ1-2
v_gene: TRBV6-2/TRBV6-3
CDR3aa: CASSKTGGRGYTF
CDR3nt: TGTGCCAGCAGTAAGACAGGGGGCCGTGGCTACACCTTC

abundance: once
d_gene: .
j_gene: TRBJ2-7
v_gene: TRBV19
CDR3aa: CASNTAPMNEQYF
CDR3nt: TGTGCCAGTAACACAGCCCCGATGAACGAGCAGTACTTC

abundance: .
d_gene: TRBD1
j_gene: TRBJ1-1
v_gene: TRBV19
CDR3aa: CASIPRQGTGNTEAFF
CDR3nt: TGTGCCAGTATACCTCGACAGGGTACGGGGAACACTGAAGCTTTCTTT

abundance: .
d_gene: TRBD1
j_gene: TRBJ1-2
v_gene: TRBV7-2
CDR3aa: CASSSEITGVVGYTF
CDR3nt: TGTGCCAGCAGCTCGGAAATCACAGGGGTGGTTGGCTACACCTTC

abundance: .
d_gene: .
j_gene: TRBJ1-1
v_gene: TRBV2
CDR3aa: CASSELAGQPTEAFF
CDR3nt: TGTGCCAGCAGTGAATTGGCAGGGCAACCCACTGAAGCTTTCTTT

abundance: once
d_gene: TRBD1
j_gene: TRBJ1-2
v_gene: TRBV5-1
CDR3aa: CASSLVGGEGYTF
CDR3nt: TGCGCCAGCAGCTTGGTAGGGGGCGAGGGCTACACCTTC

abundance: .
d_gene: .
j_gene: TRBJ1-4
v_gene: TRBV7-9
CDR3aa: CASSLSGEGLFF
CDR3nt: TGTGCCAGCAGCCTGTCAGGGGAGGGACTGTTTTTT

abundance: .
d_gene: TRBD1
j_gene: TRBJ1-2
v_gene: TRBV3-1/TRBV3-2
CDR3aa: CASSLRDRGNYGYTF
CDR3nt: TGTGCCAGCAGCCTCCGGGACAGGGGGAACTATGGCTACACCTTC

abundance: .
d_gene: TRBD2
j_gene: TRBJ2-7
v_gene: TRBV28
CDR3aa: CASYVAGTSEQYF
CDR3nt: TGTGCCAGCTACGTTGCCGGGACTAGCGAGCAGTACTTC

abundance: .
d_gene: .
j_gene: TRBJ1-4
v_gene: TRBV20-1
CDR3aa: CAGEWGEKLFF
CDR3nt: TGCGCCGGGGAATGGGGTGAAAAACTGTTTTTT

abundance: .
d_gene: TRBD1
j_gene: TRBJ2-1
v_gene: TRBV19
CDR3aa: CASRDRGYEQFF
CDR3nt: TGTGCCAGTAGGGACAGGGGCTATGAGCAGTTCTTC

abundance: .
d_gene: .
j_gene: TRBJ1-5
v_gene: TRBV5-6
CDR3aa: CASSLRGNGQPQHF
CDR3nt: TGTGCCAGCAGCTTGCGGGGGAATGGACAGCCCCAGCATTTT

abundance: .
d_gene: TRBD1
j_gene: TRBJ1-1
v_gene: TRBV6-2/TRBV6-3
CDR3aa: CASSTGEKAFF
CDR3nt: TGTGCCAGCAGTACAGGGGAGAAAGCTTTCTTT

abundance: .
d_gene: TRBD1
j_gene: TRBJ2-1
v_gene: TRBV6-2/TRBV6-3
CDR3aa: CASSYSIRGSNEQFF
CDR3nt: TGTGCCAGCAGTTACTCGATCAGGGGGAGCAATGAGCAGTTCTTC

abundance: .
d_gene: .
j_gene: TRBJ1-2
v_gene: TRBV19
CDR3aa: CATRTDTTTGGYTF
CDR3nt: TGTGCCACCCGGACAGATACCACTACCGGCGGCTACACCTTC

abundance: once
d_gene: .
j_gene: TRBJ1-4
v_gene: TRBV3-1/TRBV3-2
CDR3aa: CASSPPDGTDNEKLFF
CDR3nt: TGTGCCAGCAGCCCCCCGGACGGGACTGATAATGAAAAACTGTTTTTT

abundance: .
d_gene: .
j_gene: TRBJ2-3
v_gene: TRBV7-2
CDR3aa: CASSYRDSWDTQYF
CDR3nt: TGTGCCAGCAGCTACCGGGACTCATGGGATACGCAGTATTTT

abundance: .
d_gene: TRBD2
j_gene: TRBJ2-3
v_gene: TRBV29-1
CDR3aa: CSGRAGGGTDTQYF
CDR3nt: TGCAGCGGACGGGCGGGGGGTGGCACAGATACGCAGTATTTT

abundance: .
d_gene: .
j_gene: TRBJ2-2
v_gene: TRBV7-9
CDR3aa: CASSLALNGVNTGELFF
CDR3nt: TGTGCCAGCAGCTTAGCCTTAAACGGGGTCAACACCGGGGAGCTGTTTTTT

abundance: .
d_gene: .
j_gene: TRBJ1-2
v_gene: TRBV19
CDR3aa: CASSISTTEPYGYTF
CDR3nt: TGTGCCAGTAGTATTTCAACGACAGAACCCTATGGCTACACCTTC

abundance: .
d_gene: .
j_gene: TRBJ2-6
v_gene: TRBV6-6
CDR3aa: CASSYGISGANVLTF
CDR3nt: TGTGCCAGCAGTTACGGCATCTCTGGGGCCAACGTCCTGACTTTC

abundance: .
d_gene: .
j_gene: TRBJ2-2
v_gene: TRBV11-3
CDR3aa: CASSAEKVPELFF
CDR3nt: TGTGCCAGCAGCGCTGAGAAAGTCCCGGAGCTGTTTTTT

abundance: .
d_gene: .
j_gene: TRBJ2-2
v_gene: TRBV7-9
CDR3aa: CASSLGGSGELFF
CDR3nt: TGTGCCAGCAGCTTAGGAGGGTCCGGGGAGCTGTTTTTT

abundance: .
d_gene: .
j_gene: TRBJ1-5
v_gene: TRBV19
CDR3aa: CASSTGGRGRDQPQHF
CDR3nt: TGTGCCAGTAGTACCGGCGGGCGGGGCCGAGATCAGCCCCAGCATTTT

abundance: .
d_gene: TRBD1
j_gene: TRBJ1-3
v_gene: TRBV5-6
CDR3aa: CASSFRWRTGGSGNTIYF
CDR3nt: TGTGCCAGCAGCTTTAGATGGAGGACAGGGGGCTCTGGAAACACCATATATTTT

abundance: .
d_gene: .
j_gene: TRBJ1-5
v_gene: TRBV7-2
CDR3aa: CASSFPGGNQPQHF
CDR3nt: TGTGCCAGCAGCTTCCCCGGGGGTAATCAGCCCCAGCATTTT

abundance: .
d_gene: .
j_gene: TRBJ1-3
v_gene: TRBV4-1
CDR3aa: CASSQVASGNTIYF
CDR3nt: TGCGCCAGCAGCCAAGTAGCCTCTGGAAACACCATATATTTT

abundance: .
d_gene: .
j_gene: TRBJ2-2
v_gene: TRBV5-1
CDR3aa: CASSFGGRAGELFF
CDR3nt: TGCGCCAGCAGCTTTGGTGGGCGCGCCGGGGAGCTGTTTTTT

abundance: .
d_gene: .
j_gene: TRBJ1-6
v_gene: TRBV4-3
CDR3aa: CASSQNRQQNSPLHF
CDR3nt: TGCGCCAGCAGCCAGAACAGACAGCAGAATTCACCCCTCCACTTT